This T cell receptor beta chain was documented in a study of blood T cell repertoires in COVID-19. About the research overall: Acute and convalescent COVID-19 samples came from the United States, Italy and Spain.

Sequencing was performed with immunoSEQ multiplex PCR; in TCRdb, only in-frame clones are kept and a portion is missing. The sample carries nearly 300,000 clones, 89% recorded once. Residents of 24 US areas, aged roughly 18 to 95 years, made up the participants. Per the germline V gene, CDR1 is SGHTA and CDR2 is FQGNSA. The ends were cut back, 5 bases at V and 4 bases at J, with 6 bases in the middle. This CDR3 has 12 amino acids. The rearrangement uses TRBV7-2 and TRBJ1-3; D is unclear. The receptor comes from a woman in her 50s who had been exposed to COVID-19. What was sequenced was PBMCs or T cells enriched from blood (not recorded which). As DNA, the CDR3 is TGTGCCAGCAGCCCGGTGGGAAACACCATATATTTT. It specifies CASSPVGNTIYF. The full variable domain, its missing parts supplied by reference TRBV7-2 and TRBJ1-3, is GAGVSQSPSNKVTEKGKDVELRCDPISGHTALYWYRQSLGQGLEFLIYFQGNSAPDKSGLPSDRFSAERTGGSVSTLTIQRTQQEDSAVYLCASSPVGNTIYFGEGSWLTVV.